This TCR beta chain was captured in a study of cytomegalovirus exposure and HLA in healthy donors. The study, taken as a whole, reports: Presence/absence analyses rested on an assumption that sequencing depth was roughly uniform across donors. Later analysis showed most CMV-associated TCR beta chains appearing HLA-restricted. CMV serostatus was the only immune exposure information that was available.

Primers: 60 Vbeta forward and 13 Jbeta reverse. Profiled with immunoSEQ multiplex PCR; TCRdb holds only in-frame clones, not every one. Among 100,000 to 150,000 clones listed, roughly 71% were seen once. Remarks on this clone: Its antigen is not known.

Sequencing used PBMCs. The clonotype originates from a woman between 50 and 59 years old in good health and CMV-seropositive.

The DNA for the CDR3 is TGTGCCAGCGGTATAACCGGGACAGCCAGCACAGATACGCAGTATTTT. Its protein product is CASGITGTASTDTQYF. The chain recombines TRBV27 with TRBJ2-3, with 7 bases fitting TRBD1. This CDR3 is 16 amino acids long. The V and J ends lost 8 bases and 0 bases, in that order; junction bases with no gene match: 11. Per the germline V gene, CDR1 is MNHEY and CDR2 is SMNVEV (reference sequence).